This passage covers 9 T cell receptor beta chains from one sample sequenced in a study of blood T cell repertoires in COVID-19. Only in-frame clones appear in the TCRdb table, and some are missing; sequencing was by immunoSEQ multiplex PCR. The profile covers 120,000 to 150,000 clones, with more than 75% appearing a single time and about 2.8% taken by the ten largest. The material sequenced was peripheral blood. The receptors were sampled from a human donor with acute or convalescent COVID-19. The donor label of this sample is uncertain.

The V gene is TRBV19, the J gene TRBJ1-2; the D gene is possibly TRBD1 (6 bases). The germline V and J ends were trimmed by 4 bases and 2 bases, with 11 bases remaining between them. This CDR3 has 14 amino acids. CDR1 and CDR2 (germline): LNHDA, SQIVND (reference sequence). The CDR3 loop reads CASSRQTGNYGYTF. The CDR3 DNA sequence: TGTGCCAGTAGTAGACAGACAGGAAACTATGGCTACACCTTC.

The table lists this clone with a count of one. This chain connects TRBV19 to TRBJ1-6; tentatively, D is TRBD1 (6 bases). This CDR3 is built from 15 residues. Germline V CDR1 and CDR2: LNHDA, SQIVND (reference sequence). V was pared by 6 bases and J by 0 bases, with 9 bases between. CDR3: CASRDRSSYNSPLHF. For the CDR3, the DNA is TGTGCCAGTAGGGACAGAAGCTCCTATAATTCACCCCTCCACTTT.

V usage is TRBV7-2 and J usage is TRBJ2-7; 8 bases fit TRBD2. The CDR3 runs to 16 residues. Germline loops: CDR1 SGHTA, CDR2 FQGNSA. Trimming removed 1 base from V and 3 bases from J; junction bases left unmatched: 8. The CDR3 DNA reads TGTGCCAGCAGCTTAGGCGGGGGGTTGCCCTTCTACGAGCAGTACTTC. Translated: CASSLGGGLPFYEQYF. The entire variable domain, with the rest obtained from reference TRBV7-2 and TRBJ2-7, is as follows: GAGVSQSPSNKVTEKGKDVELRCDPISGHTALYWYRQSLGQGLEFLIYFQGNSAPDKSGLPSDRFSAERTGGSVSTLTIQRTQQEDSAVYLCASSLGGGLPFYEQYFGPGTRLTVT.

The chain employs TRBV19 and TRBJ1-6; D gene ambiguous. The germline V and J ends were trimmed by 5 bases and 6 bases, with 8 bases remaining between them. This CDR3 region has 13 residues. Germline lookup yields CDR1 LNHDA and CDR2 SQIVND (reference sequence). CDR3 DNA sequence: TGTGCCAGTAGTGAGGGCGGTAATTCACCCCTCCACTTT. Translated: CASSEGGNSPLHF. Full variable domain (remainder filled in from reference TRBV19 and TRBJ1-6): DGGITQSPKYLFRKEGQNVTLSCEQNLNHDAMYWYRQDPGQGLRLIYYSQIVNDFQKGDIAEGYSVSREKKESFPLTVTSAQKNPTAFYLCASSEGGNSPLHFGNGTRLTVT.

The chain is built from TRBV7-9 and TRBJ2-3; perhaps TRBD2 as D (6 bases). The germline V gene encodes CDR1 SEHNR and CDR2 FQNEAQ (reference sequence). V gave up 5 bases and J gave up 2 bases, with 17 bases separating them. This CDR3 is 16 amino acids long. CDR3 in DNA: TGTGCCAGCAGCCAAGGAGGGCCGATTTACACAGATACGCAGTATTTT. It specifies CASSQGGPIYTDTQYF.

This clone was detected once. In the same sample, other DNA sequences code for this CDR3. V gene TRBV10-3 combines with J gene TRBJ1-1; tentative D call: TRBD1 (5 bases). This CDR3 has 13 residues. The V gene's germline CDR1 is ENHRY and CDR2 SYGVKD. The V and J ends lost 3 bases and 1 base respectively, with 6 bases between them. CDR3 DNA sequence: TGTGCCATCAGTGAAACAGGGAACACTGAAGCTTTCTTT. This encodes CAISETGNTEAFF.

The chain employs TRBV7-3 and TRBJ2-1; D is possibly TRBD2 (6 bases). Trimming left V 2 bases short and J 4 bases short, with 12 bases between. Germline V gene lookup returns CDR1 SGHTA and CDR2 FQGTGA. The CDR3 runs to 15 residues. The CDR3 DNA reads as TGTGCCAGCAGCTTAGGGTCAGGGACTTACAATGAGCAGTTCTTC. This gives the protein CASSLGSGTYNEQFF.

The gene calls are TRBV29-1 and TRBJ1-2; no firm D call. This CDR3 is built from 13 residues. Looked up from germline, CDR1 is SQVTM and CDR2 is ANQGSEA. The germline V and J ends were trimmed by 7 bases and 4 bases, with 16 bases remaining between them. CDR3 in DNA: TGCAGCGCTACTGAGCCCGTGATCTATGGCTACACCTTC. This codes for CSATEPVIYGYTF. The full variable domain, completed using reference TRBV29-1 and TRBJ1-2, is SAVISQKPSRDICQRGTSLTIQCQVDSQVTMMFWYRQQPGQSLTLIATANQGSEATYESGFVIDKFPISRPNLTFSTLTVSNMSPEDSSIYLCSATEPVIYGYTFGSGTRLTVV.

This chain links TRBV9 with TRBJ2-2; 7 bases are shared with TRBD2. V lost 5 bases, J lost 1 base, and 8 bases stayed unmatched. Looked up from germline, CDR1 is SGDLS and CDR2 is YYNGEE. The CDR3 length is 16 residues. The CDR3 DNA is TGTGCCAGCAGTTCGAGCGAGCGGGAGAACACCGGGGAGCTGTTTTTT. Translating gives CASSSSERENTGELFF. The whole variable domain, filled in from reference TRBV9 and TRBJ2-2, reads DSGVTQTPKHLITATGQRVTLRCSPRSGDLSVYWYQQSLDQGLQFLIQYYNGEERAKGNILERFSAQQFPDLHSELNLSSLELGDSALYFCASSSSERENTGELFFGEGSRLTVL.